The rows below give T cell receptor beta chains drawn from one sample of a study of T-cell memory formation after mild COVID-19. From the 5' RACE reads, TCRdb called clonotypes with MiXCR, one entry per CDR3 protein. The sample records 350,000 to 500,000 distinct CDR3 sequences, 20% to 30% being singletons. Input material: PBMCs or a T cell subset sorted from them (not recorded which). The receptors were gathered from an adult woman who had mild COVID-19 (a few samples of this study predate the infection). Cell type and time point are not known. Both conserved end residues are part of each CDR3. A D gene is named only where the DNA matches it firmly. The listing skips clone size in some rows; elsewhere it reads once, few, many or a size class.

NA | TRBD1 | TRBJ2-4 | 15 | TRBV7-9 | TGTGCCAGCGTTGGGACAGGCGTAGCCAAAAACATTCAGTACTTC | CASVGTGVAKNIQYF
many | NA | TRBJ2-1 | 17 | TRBV4-2 | TGTGCCAGCAGCCAAGAATTTAACAGGAGAAACTACAATGAGCAGTTCTTC | CASSQEFNRRNYNEQFF
NA | TRBD1 | TRBJ1-5 | 13 | TRBV29-1 | TGCAGCGTCTCGGGACAGAGCAATCAGCCCCAGCATTTT | CSVSGQSNQPQHF
NA | NA | TRBJ2-7 | 15 | TRBV6-2/TRBV6-3 | TGTGCCAGCAGTTACTCGCAGGACGGGGGAGGCGAGCAGTACTTC | CASSYSQDGGGEQYF
few | NA | TRBJ2-3 | 13 | TRBV12-3/TRBV12-4 | TGTGCCAGCAGTCCCCAGGGCCCAGATACGCAGTATTTT | CASSPQGPDTQYF
few | NA | TRBJ2-2 | 16 | TRBV11-1 | TGTGCCAGCAGCTTAGAATTCGGTTCGAACACCGGGGAGCTGTTTTTT | CASSLEFGSNTGELFF
few | NA | TRBJ2-7 | 16 | TRBV20-1 | TGCAGTGCTAGAGATTATAAGGGCGGCATCTCCTACGAGCAGTACTTC | CSARDYKGGISYEQYF
few | TRBD1 | TRBJ2-1 | 15 | TRBV9 | TGTGCCAGCAGGTCCTCGGGACAGGGAATCAATGAGCAGTTCTTC | CASRSSGQGINEQFF
NA | TRBD1 | TRBJ1-1 | 14 | TRBV30 | TGTGCCTGGAGTTGGGGACAGGGTCACACTGAAGCTTTCTTT | CAWSWGQGHTEAFF
few | TRBD2 | TRBJ2-1 | 15 | TRBV5-4 | TGTGCCAGTCAGACCGTGGCGGGAGGGCCAAATGAGCAGTTCTTC | CASQTVAGGPNEQFF
NA | TRBD1 | TRBJ2-1 | 15 | TRBV5-1 | TGCGCCAGCAGCTTGGAGGGGACAGGGGTAAGTGAGCAGTTCTTC | CASSLEGTGVSEQFF
few | NA | TRBJ1-1 | 15 | TRBV4-1 | TGCGCCAGCAGCCAAGAGGGGGTAATGAAGACTGAAGCTTTCTTT | CASSQEGVMKTEAFF
NA | NA | TRBJ2-3 | 13 | TRBV12-3/TRBV12-4 | TGTGCCAGCACCCGGGACTTTGGGGATACGCAGTATTTT | CASTRDFGDTQYF
NA | NA | TRBJ1-2 | 13 | TRBV12-3/TRBV12-4 | TGTGCCAGCACCCGGGGGGGCGGCTATGGCTACACCTTC | CASTRGGGYGYTF
NA | NA | TRBJ2-7 | 14 | TRBV24-1 | TGTGCCACCAGTGATAAGTACAGGGTCTACGAGCAGTACTTC | CATSDKYRVYEQYF
many | TRBD2 | TRBJ2-7 | 16 | TRBV5-1 | TGCGCCAGCAGCTTCGGGACTAGCGGGGGTTCGTACGAGCAGTACTTC | CASSFGTSGGSYEQYF
NA | NA | TRBJ2-3 | 15 | TRBV11-2 | TGTGCCAGCAGTCCCCTAGGAGGACAAACAGATACGCAGTATTTT | CASSPLGGQTDTQYF
NA | NA | TRBJ1-4 | 14 | TRBV4-3 | TGCGCCAGCAGCCACGGGGGATCGGGTGAAAAACTGTTTTTT | CASSHGGSGEKLFF
NA | TRBD1 | TRBJ2-1 | 15 | TRBV12-3/TRBV12-4 | TGTGCCAGCAGTTTCCGGGACAGTGGCGGAAATGAGCAGTTCTTC | CASSFRDSGGNEQFF
NA | NA | TRBJ2-3 | 14 | TRBV7-8 | TGTGCCAGCAGCCTACGGACCAGCACAGATACGCAGTATTTT | CASSLRTSTDTQYF
once | NA | TRBJ2-6 | 16 | TRBV14 | TGTGCCAGCAGGTCAACAGGGTGGTTAAGTGCCAACGTCCTGACTTTC | CASRSTGWLSANVLTF
NA | NA | TRBJ2-7 | 14 | TRBV14 | TGTGCCAGCAGCCAAGGCTACGGTCCCTACGAGCAGTACTTC | CASSQGYGPYEQYF
NA | NA | TRBJ1-2 | 12 | TRBV6-5 | TGTGCCAGCAGTTACGGTTCGTATGGCTACACCTTC | CASSYGSYGYTF
NA | TRBD1 | TRBJ2-3 | 15 | TRBV7-9 | TGTGCCAGCAGCTTTTCGACAGGGGAGACAGATACGCAGTATTTT | CASSFSTGETDTQYF
many | NA | TRBJ2-2 | 16 | TRBV7-2 | TGTGCCAGCAGCCCCCGTTCAGGGGCGAACACCGGGGAGCTGTTTTTT | CASSPRSGANTGELFF
once | NA | TRBJ1-5 | 15 | TRBV12-3/TRBV12-4 | TGTGCCAGCAGTCATAAGGAGGGAAGCAATCAGCCCCAGCATTTT | CASSHKEGSNQPQHF
few | NA | TRBJ2-5 | 14 | TRBV24-1 | TGTGCCACCGGTACGGGACGACCCCAAGAGACCCAGTACTTC | CATGTGRPQETQYF
few | TRBD1 | TRBJ2-7 | 14 | TRBV10-3 | TGTGCCATCAGAAGATCACAGGGGAGCAACGAGCAGTACTTC | CAIRRSQGSNEQYF
few | NA | TRBJ2-5 | 16 | TRBV27 | TGTGCCAGCAGTTCCACAGTAGTTAAAATGATGGAGACCCAGTACTTC | CASSSTVVKMMETQYF
NA | TRBD1 | TRBJ1-2 | 15 | TRBV28 | TGTGCCAGCAGCGGCAGGGGACAGGGGGGGAATGGCTACACCTTC | CASSGRGQGGNGYTF
NA | NA | TRBJ2-6 | 14 | TRBV2 | TGTGCCAGCAACCAGGGGCCCGGGGCCAACGTCCTGACTTTC | CASNQGPGANVLTF
NA | TRBD2 | TRBJ2-3 | 16 | TRBV5-1 | TGCGCCAGCAGCCGATTAGCGGGGGCCGCCACAGATACGCAGTATTTT | CASSRLAGAATDTQYF
once | TRBD2 | TRBJ2-7 | 15 | TRBV25-1 | TGTGCCAGCAGTGGGGGCGGGAGCGCCTCCTACGAGCAGTACTTC | CASSGGGSASYEQYF
NA | NA | TRBJ1-2 | 13 | TRBV29-1 | TGCAGCGTTGAAGAGGGGGGAGGCTATGGCTACACCTTC | CSVEEGGGYGYTF
few | NA | TRBJ1-5 | 15 | TRBV5-5 | TGTGCCAGCAGCTTGGTATGGGGAAGCAATCAGCCCCAGCATTTT | CASSLVWGSNQPQHF
few | NA | TRBJ1-1 | 14 | TRBV19 | TGTGCCAGTAGTAGTGGACGCCGGAACACTGAAGCTTTCTTT | CASSSGRRNTEAFF
few | TRBD2 | TRBJ2-7 | 13 | TRBV6-1 | TGTGCCACTAGAGCGGGGGGTACCTACGAGCAGTACTTC | CATRAGGTYEQYF
few | NA | TRBJ1-1 | 15 | TRBV15 | TGTGCCACCAGCAGAGGGGACGCCGGGGGCACTGAAGCTTTCTTT | CATSRGDAGGTEAFF
few | NA | TRBJ2-7 | 13 | TRBV6-1 | TGTGCCAGCAGTGTCCCCTGGGACGGCGAGCAGTACTTC | CASSVPWDGEQYF
NA | TRBD2 | TRBJ2-7 | 18 | TRBV11-2 | TGTGCCAGCAGCCCCTGGGGTATAGCGGGGGGGCCCCCCTACGAGCAGTACTTC | CASSPWGIAGGPPYEQYF
few | NA | TRBJ1-2 | 15 | TRBV20-1 | TGCAGTGCTAGAGATCGTGACCGCGGCGAGTATGGCTACACCTTC | CSARDRDRGEYGYTF
few | TRBD1 | TRBJ2-7 | 14 | TRBV12-5 | TGTGCTACTGCCGTCTCGGGACAGGGTAGCGAGCAGTACTTC | CATAVSGQGSEQYF
NA | TRBD1 | TRBJ2-5 | 15 | TRBV18 | TGTGCCAGCTCACCAGGGAACAGGGGTCAAGAGACCCAGTACTTC | CASSPGNRGQETQYF
few | TRBD2 | TRBJ2-7 | 17 | TRBV12-3/TRBV12-4 | TGTGCCAGCAGTTTAGCACTGACTAGCGGGTATACCTACGAGCAGTACTTC | CASSLALTSGYTYEQYF
few | NA | TRBJ2-5 | 12 | TRBV29-1 | TGCAGCGTTGTAGGGATGCAAGAGACCCAGTACTTC | CSVVGMQETQYF
NA | TRBD1 | TRBJ2-1 | 15 | TRBV5-1 | TGCGCCAGCAGCTTTGACAGGGGGCAGTACAATGAGCAGTTCTTC | CASSFDRGQYNEQFF
once | TRBD2 | TRBJ2-1 | 15 | TRBV7-6 | TGTGCCAGCAGCTATGTGACTAGCGGGAGGGTGGAGCAGTTCTTC | CASSYVTSGRVEQFF
few | NA | TRBJ2-1 | 14 | TRBV4-2 | TGTGCCAGCAGCCAACCCATTAGGGACAATGAGCAGTTCTTC | CASSQPIRDNEQFF
few | NA | TRBJ1-1 | 13 | TRBV12-3/TRBV12-4 | TGTGCCAGCAGTCGAATCAGGTACACTGAAGCTTTCTTT | CASSRIRYTEAFF
few | NA | TRBJ1-1 | 17 | TRBV15 | TGTGCCACCAGCAGAGATGGCAGGGGACATGGTATCACTGAAGCTTTCTTT | CATSRDGRGHGITEAFF
NA | NA | TRBJ1-2 | 17 | TRBV7-9 | TGTGCCAGCAGCCTCCCCCGGACTAGCCCGGCTAACTATGGCTACACCTTC | CASSLPRTSPANYGYTF
NA | NA | TRBJ2-1 | 15 | TRBV7-8 | TGTGCCAGCAGCTTAGCGCTCTCTAGCGCAGCTGAGCAGTTCTTC | CASSLALSSAAEQFF
NA | NA | TRBJ2-1 | 17 | TRBV24-1 | TGTGCCACCAGTGGCCCTGAACAGGGTCCCTCCTACAATGAGCAGTTCTTC | CATSGPEQGPSYNEQFF
few | NA | TRBJ2-7 | 15 | TRBV6-6 | TGTGCCAGCAGTTCGCCGTCGACAGCTAGCTACGAGCAGTACTTC | CASSSPSTASYEQYF
few | NA | TRBJ2-1 | 15 | TRBV15 | TGTGCCACCAGCGGCCGGAGAAATGGGGTTAATGAGCAGTTCTTC | CATSGRRNGVNEQFF
few | NA | TRBJ1-5 | 13 | TRBV20-1 | TGCAGTGCCATTAACGCGGGGAATCAGCCCCAGCATTTT | CSAINAGNQPQHF
few | NA | TRBJ2-1 | 14 | TRBV20-1 | TGCAGTGCTAGAGTAGGCACAGCCTACAATGAGCAGTTCTTC | CSARVGTAYNEQFF
NA | NA | TRBJ2-7 | 14 | TRBV6-5 | TGTGCCACCAAAACTACTAGTAGCTGGAACGAGCAGTACTTC | CATKTTSSWNEQYF
few | NA | TRBJ2-7 | 13 | TRBV4-3 | TGCGCCAGCAGCCAAGATTACGCATCCGAGCAGTACTTC | CASSQDYASEQYF